This T cell receptor (beta chain) emerged from a study of T cell changes during pregnancy in multiple sclerosis. Repertoires were generated with immunoSEQ multiplex PCR, while TCRdb's copy carries only in-frame clones and drops some. The sample holds around 44,000 clones, approximately 92% seen once. Per the germline V gene, CDR1 is LNHDA and CDR2 is SQIVND (reference sequence). Between the trimmed V and J ends, which lost 3 bases and 5 bases, there was a span of 14 bases. The CDR3 contains 15 residues. The chain is built from TRBV19 and TRBJ1-5; D is possibly TRBD1 (6 bases). The specimen sequenced was peripheral blood. The TCR comes from a female donor with multiple sclerosis, enrolled in a pregnancy study. This CDR3 reads CASSMMAGAYQPQHF. Here the CDR3 DNA reads TGTGCCAGTAGTATGATGGCAGGGGCTTATCAGCCCCAGCATTTT. The whole variable domain, remainder taken from reference TRBV19 and TRBJ1-5, is DGGITQSPKYLFRKEGQNVTLSCEQNLNHDAMYWYRQDPGQGLRLIYYSQIVNDFQKGDIAEGYSVSREKKESFPLTVTSAQKNPTAFYLCASSMMAGAYQPQHFGDGTRLSIL.